The subject of this entry is one TCR beta chain. Antigen unknown. The data were obtained in a study of T-cell reconstitution after alpha-beta-depleted transplantation in children. The study, taken as a whole, reports: After one year, T-cell counts and TCRbeta diversity mostly came from new T cells.

The length of the CDR3 is 14 residues. Germline V CDR1 and CDR2: MGHDK, SYGVNS. The junction had 6 bases not matched to a gene; V was cut back by 5 bases and J by 8 bases. Library preparation (for TCRbeta) was performed with unique molecular identifiers. TCRdb processed the PCR reads anew with MiXCR; each CDR3 protein has one entry. Among around 960,000 distinct CDR3 sequences listed, about 29% were seen once. The chain carries TRBV25-1 and TRBJ1-4, with 9 nucleotides matching TRBD1. The specimen comprised PBMCs, mostly from graft donor cells, sampled 360 days after TCRalphabeta/CD19-depleted stem cell transplant. The origin of this receptor is a boy in the first two years of life who had a stem cell transplant for SCID, so the T cells may come from the graft donor. Written as DNA, the CDR3 is TGTGCCAGCAGTCCCGGGACAGGGAAAGAAAAACTGTTTTTT. Translating it yields CASSPGTGKEKLFF.